These T cell receptor beta chains were read from a single sample in a study of long-term antiretroviral therapy in people with HIV. Clones were read by immunoSEQ multiplex PCR, and TCRdb kept only the in-frame ones, dropping some. The table lists 23,000 or so clones, roughly 84% of them singletons. Sequencing used unsorted PBMCs, obtained 0.1 years before starting antiretroviral therapy. These receptors were collected from a man between 18 and 35 years old with HIV. The conserved cysteine and the conserved F or W are not part of the CDR3 here. Clone size is stated in some rows and not others, as once, few, many or a class when expanded.

v_call: TRBV27
j_call: TRBJ2-1
clone_size: -
cdr3_aa: ASRTQSSYNEQF

v_call: TRBV7-2
j_call: TRBJ2-1
clone_size: -
cdr3_aa: ASSLQRGGINEQF

v_call: TRBV9
j_call: TRBJ2-7
clone_size: few
cdr3_aa: ASSVGQGGEQY

v_call: TRBV7-2
j_call: TRBJ2-7
clone_size: -
cdr3_aa: ASSLARTSSYEQY

v_call: TRBV15
j_call: TRBJ2-7
clone_size: once
cdr3_aa: ATSHPGQAYEQY

v_call: TRBV27
j_call: TRBJ1-1
clone_size: -
cdr3_aa: ASSLVGGTGRFGTEAF

v_call: TRBV7-9
j_call: TRBJ2-7
clone_size: -
cdr3_aa: ASSQTTGSLRHEQY

v_call: TRBV2
j_call: TRBJ2-4
clone_size: -
cdr3_aa: ASSEGGTAKNIQY

v_call: TRBV12-5
j_call: TRBJ2-5
clone_size: -
cdr3_aa: ASGLGHSGKETQY

v_call: TRBV6-5
j_call: TRBJ1-1
clone_size: -
cdr3_aa: ASRIGGRREAF

v_call: TRBV5-1
j_call: TRBJ2-3
clone_size: -
cdr3_aa: ASAYSSGSTDTQY

v_call: TRBV15
j_call: TRBJ1-4
clone_size: -
cdr3_aa: ATSREPPLRQNPTNEKLF

v_call: TRBV6-5
j_call: TRBJ2-7
clone_size: -
cdr3_aa: ASSYSPEYEQY

v_call: TRBV2
j_call: TRBJ1-6
clone_size: -
cdr3_aa: ASTRVSSYNSPLH

v_call: TRBV10-3
j_call: TRBJ2-3
clone_size: -
cdr3_aa: AISEMGGSITDTQY

v_call: TRBV15
j_call: TRBJ2-1
clone_size: -
cdr3_aa: ATSRDGHTNEQF

v_call: TRBV9
j_call: TRBJ2-3
clone_size: -
cdr3_aa: ASSKTGAVADTQY

v_call: TRBV5-1
j_call: TRBJ2-1
clone_size: -
cdr3_aa: ASSPSVGKNEQF